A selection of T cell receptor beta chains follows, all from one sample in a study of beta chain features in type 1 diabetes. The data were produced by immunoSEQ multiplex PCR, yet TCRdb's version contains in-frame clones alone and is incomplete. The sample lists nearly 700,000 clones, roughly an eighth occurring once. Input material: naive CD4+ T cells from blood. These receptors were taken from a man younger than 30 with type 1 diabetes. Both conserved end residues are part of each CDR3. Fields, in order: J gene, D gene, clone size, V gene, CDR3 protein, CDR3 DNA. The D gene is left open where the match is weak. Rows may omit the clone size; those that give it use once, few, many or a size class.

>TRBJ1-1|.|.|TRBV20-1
CSAEGRGAFF
TGCAGTGCGGAGGGAAGAGGAGCTTTCTTT
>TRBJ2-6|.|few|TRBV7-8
CASSLVGGGAGANVLTF
TGTGCCAGCAGCTTAGTCGGAGGGGGGGCTGGGGCCAACGTCCTGACTTTC
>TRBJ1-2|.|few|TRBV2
CASRGTVMGYGYTF
TGTGCCAGCAGGGGGACCGTAATGGGCTATGGCTACACCTTC
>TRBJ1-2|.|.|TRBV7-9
CASSTGAVKYYGYTF
TGTGCCAGCAGCACGGGGGCAGTGAAGTACTATGGCTACACCTTC
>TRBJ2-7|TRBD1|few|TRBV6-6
CASSLDRSSYEQYF
TGTGCCAGCAGCCTGGACAGGAGCTCCTACGAGCAGTACTTC
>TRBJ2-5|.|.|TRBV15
CATSRDLDTQETQYF
TGTGCCACCAGCAGAGACTTGGACACGCAAGAGACCCAGTACTTC
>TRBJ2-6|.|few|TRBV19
CASSPDRAGANVLTF
TGTGCCAGTAGCCCAGACAGAGCTGGGGCCAACGTCCTGACTTTC
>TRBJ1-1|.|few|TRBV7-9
CASSLDSNRDFF
TGTGCCAGCAGCTTAGATAGTAACCGGGATTTCTTT
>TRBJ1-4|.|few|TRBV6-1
CASSALFTATNEKLFF
TGTGCCAGCAGTGCGCTTTTCACAGCAACTAATGAAAAACTGTTTTTT
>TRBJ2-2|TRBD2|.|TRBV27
CASSLNLAGYTGELFF
TGTGCCAGCAGTTTAAATCTAGCGGGTTATACCGGGGAGCTGTTTTTT
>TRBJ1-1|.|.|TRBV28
CASSFPRGDDWVGEAFF
TGTGCCAGCAGTTTCCCCCGAGGGGATGACTGGGTGGGTGAAGCTTTCTTT
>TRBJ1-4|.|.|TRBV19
CATVDGGATNEKLFF
TGTGCCACCGTCGATGGTGGGGCAACTAATGAAAAACTGTTTTTT
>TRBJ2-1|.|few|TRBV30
CACDQGTSPARNEQFF
TGTGCCTGCGACCAGGGCACGAGCCCGGCCCGCAATGAGCAGTTCTTC
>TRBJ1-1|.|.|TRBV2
CASIFHGAEAFF
TGTGCCAGCATCTTCCACGGGGCTGAAGCTTTCTTT
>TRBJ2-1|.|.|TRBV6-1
CASSEIGSSYNEQFF
TGTGCCAGCAGTGAAATTGGTAGCTCCTACAATGAGCAGTTCTTC
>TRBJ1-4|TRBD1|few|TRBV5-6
CASSFKRTGVAKLFF
TGTGCCAGCAGCTTTAAAAGGACAGGGGTGGCAAAACTGTTTTTT
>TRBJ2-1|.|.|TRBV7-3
CASSLRPPYNEQFF
TGTGCCAGCAGCCTGAGGCCCCCCTACAATGAGCAGTTCTTC
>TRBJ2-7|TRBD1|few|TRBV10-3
CAIGQGNYEQYF
TGTGCCATCGGACAGGGGAACTACGAGCAGTACTTC
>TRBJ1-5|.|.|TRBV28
CASTASNQPQHF
TGTGCCAGCACTGCTAGCAATCAGCCCCAGCATTTT
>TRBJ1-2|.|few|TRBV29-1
CSVVSGVYGYTF
TGCAGCGTTGTATCAGGGGTTTATGGCTACACCTTC
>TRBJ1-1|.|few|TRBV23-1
CASSHPLAGGAATEAFF
TGCGCCAGCAGTCACCCACTAGCCGGGGGGGCTGCGACTGAAGCTTTCTTT
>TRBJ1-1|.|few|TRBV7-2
CASSPEVGAMNTEAFF
TGTGCCAGCAGCCCAGAGGTGGGAGCTATGAACACTGAAGCTTTCTTT
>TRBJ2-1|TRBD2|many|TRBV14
CASSPRVAGLSEQFF
TGTGCCAGCAGCCCCCGGGTAGCGGGCCTCAGTGAGCAGTTCTTC
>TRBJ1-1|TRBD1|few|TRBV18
CASSPTGDVAFF
TGTGCCAGCTCACCGACAGGGGACGTGGCTTTCTTT
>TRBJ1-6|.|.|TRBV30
CAWSALGRRSPLHF
TGTGCCTGGAGTGCATTGGGTCGTAGATCACCCCTCCACTTT
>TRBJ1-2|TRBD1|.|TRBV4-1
CASSQEWWQGAYGYTF
TGCGCCAGCAGCCAAGAGTGGTGGCAGGGGGCTTACGGCTACACCTTC
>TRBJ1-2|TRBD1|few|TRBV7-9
CASSPPGQGDGYTF
TGTGCCAGCAGCCCCCCGGGACAGGGAGATGGCTACACCTTC
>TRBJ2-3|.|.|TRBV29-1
CSVVGQLRTDTQYF
TGCAGCGTCGTCGGACAGTTACGGACAGATACGCAGTATTTT
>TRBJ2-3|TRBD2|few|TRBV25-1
CASSEASGGGLADTQYF
TGTGCCAGCAGTGAGGCAAGCGGGGGGGGGCTTGCAGATACGCAGTATTTT
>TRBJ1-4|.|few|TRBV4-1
CASSQVRLGPEKLFF
TGCGCCAGCAGCCAAGTACGCCTGGGGCCTGAAAAACTGTTTTTT
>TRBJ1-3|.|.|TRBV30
CAWSRGSNGNTIYF
TGTGCCTGGAGCAGGGGAAGTAACGGAAACACCATATATTTT
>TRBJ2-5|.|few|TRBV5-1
CASSLGQGLETQYF
TGCGCCAGCAGCTTGGGTCAGGGGTTGGAGACCCAGTACTTC
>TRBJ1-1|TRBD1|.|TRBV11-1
CASSLGDRNTEAFF
TGTGCCAGCAGCTTGGGGGACAGGAACACTGAAGCTTTCTTT
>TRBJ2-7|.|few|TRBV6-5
CASSYSEGGSYEQYF
TGTGCCAGCAGTTACTCGGAGGGAGGATCCTACGAGCAGTACTTC
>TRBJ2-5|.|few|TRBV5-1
CASSLAEGPQETQYF
TGCGCCAGCAGCTTGGCCGAGGGGCCCCAAGAGACCCAGTACTTC
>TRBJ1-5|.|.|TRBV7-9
CASSLAPNQPQHF
TGTGCCAGCAGCCTGGCCCCTAATCAGCCCCAGCATTTT
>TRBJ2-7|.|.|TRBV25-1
CASSVGEYEQYF
TGTGCCAGCAGTGTAGGAGAATACGAGCAGTACTTC
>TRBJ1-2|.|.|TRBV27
CASRSRAWGVHYGYTF
TGTGCCAGCAGGTCGAGGGCCTGGGGGGTACACTATGGCTACACCTTC
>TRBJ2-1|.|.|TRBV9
CASSVAVRTDYNEQFF
TGTGCCAGCAGCGTAGCGGTAAGAACAGACTACAATGAGCAGTTCTTC
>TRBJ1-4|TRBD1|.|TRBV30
CAWSPTGILEKLFF
TGTGCCTGGAGTCCGACAGGGATTTTGGAAAAACTGTTTTTT
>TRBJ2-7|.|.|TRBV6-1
CASSEMAVSSYEQYF
TGTGCCAGCAGTGAAATGGCAGTGAGCTCCTACGAGCAGTACTTC
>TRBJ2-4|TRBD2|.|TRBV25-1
CASSEDPGTSNIQYF
TGTGCCAGCAGTGAAGACCCCGGGACTAGCAACATTCAGTACTTC
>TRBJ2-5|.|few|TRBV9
CASSVASRGQETQYF
TGTGCCAGCAGCGTAGCTAGCAGGGGACAAGAGACCCAGTACTTC
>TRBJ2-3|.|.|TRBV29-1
CSVEGLGADTQYF
TGCAGCGTCGAGGGCCTCGGGGCAGATACGCAGTATTTT
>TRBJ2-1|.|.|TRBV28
CASSPPGQSSYNEQFF
TGTGCCAGCAGTCCCCCCGGACAGAGTTCCTACAATGAGCAGTTCTTC
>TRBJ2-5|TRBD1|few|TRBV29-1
CSVTGTDQETQYF
TGCAGCGTGACCGGGACAGACCAAGAGACCCAGTACTTC
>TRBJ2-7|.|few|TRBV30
CAWSGGPREQYF
TGTGCCTGGAGCGGGGGACCCCGGGAGCAGTACTTC
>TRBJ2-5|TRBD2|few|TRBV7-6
CASSGGEGSQETQYF
TGTGCCAGCAGCGGGGGGGAGGGAAGCCAAGAGACCCAGTACTTC